A single sample gave rise to the 27 T cell receptor beta chains below, sequenced in a study of blood T cell repertoires in COVID-19. Only in-frame clones appear in the TCRdb table, and some are missing; sequencing was by immunoSEQ multiplex PCR. The table lists 180,000 or so clones, approximately 87% of them singletons, with around 3.5% in the top ten. Sequencing was done on a sample of peripheral blood. All receptors derive from a man aged 18 to 35 with active or convalescent COVID-19.

CDR3 sequence reads: CASSRQGTGNTIYF. The CDR3 DNA follows: TGTGCCAGCAGTCGGCAGGGGACCGGAAACACCATATATTTT. The chain is built from TRBV7-2 and TRBJ1-3, with D possibly TRBD1 on 6 matching bases. Between the trimmed V and J ends, which lost 6 bases and 4 bases, there was a span of 13 bases. The CDR3 totals 14 residues. CDR1 is SGHTA and CDR2 is FQGNSA in the germline V gene. The entire variable domain, with the rest obtained from reference TRBV7-2 and TRBJ1-3, is as follows: GAGVSQSPSNKVTEKGKDVELRCDPISGHTALYWYRQSLGQGLEFLIYFQGNSAPDKSGLPSDRFSAERTGGSVSTLTIQRTQQEDSAVYLCASSRQGTGNTIYFGEGSWLTVV.

This chain joins TRBV2 and TRBJ2-5; 8 nucleotides align to TRBD1. The length of the CDR3 is 13 residues. Germline V gene data show CDR1 as SNHLY and CDR2 as FYNNEI. V lost 5 bases, J lost 4 bases, and 3 bases stayed unmatched. In DNA form, the CDR3 reads TGTGCCAGCAGTTGGACAGGGTCAGAGACCCAGTACTTC. This translates into CASSWTGSETQYF.

The chain links TRBV18 to TRBJ1-1; D uncertain. Germline-derived CDR1 and CDR2 are KGHSH and LQKENI. Between the trimmed V and J ends, which lost 3 bases and 4 bases, there was a span of 12 bases. This CDR3 has 14 amino acids. DNA for the CDR3: TGTGCCAGCTCACCCCTAGAGAGTGGCACTGAAGCTTTCTTT. This gives the protein CASSPLESGTEAFF.

This chain links TRBV7-3 with TRBJ2-1; D not certain. V shed 5 bases and J shed 6 bases, with 14 bases lying between them. The CDR3 is 14 residues long. The germline V gene has CDR1 SGHTA and CDR2 FQGTGA. This CDR3 is CASSPPGRSNEQFF. The DNA for the CDR3 is TGTGCCAGCAGCCCGCCCGGAAGGAGCAATGAGCAGTTCTTC.

This clone has a single count. V usage is TRBV6-6 and J usage is TRBJ2-5, with 9 positions matching TRBD1. The J segment lost 5 bases and the V segment lost 6 bases, leaving 10 bases of the junction unmatched. CDR1 and CDR2 (germline): MNHNY, SVGAGI (reference sequence). The CDR3 totals 15 residues. DNA for the CDR3: TGTGCCAGCAGCGCAGCGGGACAGGGAATGGAGACCCAGTACTTC. It is translated as CASSAAGQGMETQYF.

In regard to this clone: At one end, the junction sequence differs from germline, possibly due to a read error. The gene calls are TRBV12-3 or TRBV12-4 and TRBJ1-5; D is uncertain. CDR3 size: 12 residues. The CDR3 sequence: CASSPDNRPQHF. Here the CDR3 DNA reads TGTGCCAGCAGTCCTGACAATCGGCCCCAGCATTTT.

This rearrangement joins TRBV7-2 to TRBJ1-6; 7 bases agree with TRBD1. CDR1 SGHTA and CDR2 FQGNSA come from the germline V gene. The V gene end was trimmed by 2 bases and the J gene end by 5 bases; junction bases not matched to a gene: 9. The CDR3 totals 17 residues. The CDR3 region is CASSLLAGTEDNSPLHF. CDR3 coding DNA: TGTGCCAGCAGCTTACTAGCCGGGACAGAGGATAATTCACCCCTCCACTTT.

V usage is TRBV10-3 and J usage is TRBJ1-1; D is unclear. V was trimmed by 2 bases and J by 4 bases, leaving 14 bases between them. The germline CDR1 and CDR2 sequences are ENHRY and SYGVKD. The CDR3 has 15 residues. The DNA of the CDR3 is TGTGCCATCAGTGAGGGAGGGTTTGAACTCACTGAAGCTTTCTTT. Amino acid sequence: CAISEGGFELTEAFF.

V and J are TRBV19 and TRBJ1-5; 8 bases align to TRBD1. Germline loops: CDR1 LNHDA, CDR2 SQIVND (reference sequence). J lost 7 bases, V lost 7 bases, and 9 bases had no gene match. The CDR3 extends over 14 amino acids. CDR3 DNA sequence: TGTGCCAGTAACCAGCAGGGGGCAGGACAGCCCCAGCATTTT. It is translated as CASNQQGAGQPQHF.

The chain combines TRBV3-1 (or the pseudogene TRBV3-2) with TRBJ2-1; 8 bases are shared with TRBD2. This CDR3 is 13 amino acids long. Losses at the gene ends were 2 bases for V and 15 bases for J; bases not matched to a gene: 9. Per germline, CDR1 LGHDT and CDR2 YNNKEL (reference sequence). CDR3 residues: CASSQRQRELSFF. The CDR3 DNA reads as TGTGCCAGCAGCCAAAGACAGCGGGAGTTGTCGTTCTTC.

The V and J genes are TRBV7-3 and TRBJ1-3; the D is unclear. Trimming shortened V by 3 bases and J by 2 bases, and 11 bases separated the two germline ends. This CDR3 region has 15 residues. Looked up from germline, CDR1 is SGHTA and CDR2 is FQGTGA. CDR3 nucleotides: TGTGCCAGCAGCTTGGGCAGCGGTACTGGAAACACCATATATTTT. Residues: CASSLGSGTGNTIYF.

The chain is built from TRBV5-1 and TRBJ2-1, with 10 bases aligning to TRBD2. From germline, CDR1 is SGHRS and CDR2 YFSETQ. The CDR3 consists of 14 residues. V shed 7 bases and J 4 bases; nucleotides not matched to a gene: 5. CDR3 in DNA: TGCGCCAGCCGGCTAGCGGGGGAGTACAATGAGCAGTTCTTC. Its translation: CASRLAGEYNEQFF. The whole variable domain, filled in from reference TRBV5-1 and TRBJ2-1, reads KAGVTQTPRYLIKTRGQQVTLSCSPISGHRSVSWYQQTPGQGLQFLFEYFSETQRNKGNFPGRFSGRQFSNSRSEMNVSTLELGDSALYLCASRLAGEYNEQFFGPGTRLTVL.

This chain links TRBV18 with TRBJ1-6; 8 nucleotides agree with TRBD1. Germline values: CDR1 KGHSH, CDR2 LQKENI. J was trimmed by 10 bases and V by 4 bases; bases with no gene match: 9. There are 15 residues in the CDR3. The CDR3 DNA is TGTGCCAGCTCACTCAGGGGGCGAGAGAGATCACCCCTCCACTTT. Translating gives CASSLRGRERSPLHF.

The rearrangement links TRBV30 to TRBJ2-7; TRBD1 matches 8 bases. There are 14 residues in the CDR3. V lost 6 bases and J lost 4; bases outside the gene matches: 11. Germline-derived CDR1 and CDR2 are GTSNPN and SVGIG (reference sequence). CDR3 sequence reads: CACKGQGISYEQYV. The CDR3 DNA is TGTGCCTGCAAAGGACAGGGAATTTCTTACGAGCAGTACGTC.

The V gene is TRBV24-1, the J gene TRBJ1-5, with D possibly matching TRBD1 (5 bases). Germline-derived CDR1 and CDR2 are KGHDR and SFDVKD. The CDR3 totals 15 residues. Trimming pared 4 bases from V and 5 bases from J, leaving 14 bases between. The CDR3 nucleotides read TGTGCCACCAGTGACCCAGGGTCAACCGATCAGCCCCAGCATTTT. Amino acid sequence: CATSDPGSTDQPQHF.

The chain links TRBV9 to TRBJ2-1; TRBD2 aligns across 10 bases. Germline V gives CDR1 SGDLS, CDR2 YYNGEE. The CDR3 is made up of 19 amino acids. With 2 bases clipped from V and 1 base from J, the junction kept 12 bases outside the gene matches. The CDR3 region is CASSVSLAGAPLSYNEQFF. CDR3 bases: TGTGCCAGCAGCGTTAGCCTAGCGGGAGCCCCACTATCCTACAATGAGCAGTTCTTC.

The chain joins TRBV11-2 to TRBJ2-7; D perhaps matches TRBD2 (5 bases). Trimming pared 5 bases from V and 3 bases from J, leaving 14 bases between. The CDR3 contains 14 residues. From germline, CDR1 is SGHAT and CDR2 FQNNGV. CDR3 coding DNA: TGTGCCAGCAGCCTCCGGGGTGGTAGCTACGAGCAGTACGTC. Translating gives CASSLRGGSYEQYV.

This clone was observed a single time. This rearrangement joins TRBV25-1 to TRBJ1-2; D is undetermined. This CDR3 spans 12 amino acids. Germline V CDR1 and CDR2: MGHDK, SYGVNS. The V gene lost 7 bases and the J gene lost 4 bases, with 10 bases spanning the gap. CDR3 DNA: TGTGCCAGCATCGGGTCACTCTATGGCTACACCTTC. Amino acids: CASIGSLYGYTF.

This rearrangement joins TRBV3-1 (or the pseudogene TRBV3-2) to TRBJ1-1; D not resolved. Germline V gene data show CDR1 as LGHDT and CDR2 as YNNKEL (reference sequence). This CDR3 is 14 amino acids long. V gave up 1 base and J gave up 0 bases, with 6 bases separating them. This CDR3 reads CASSQVTVNTEAFF. The CDR3 nucleotides are TGTGCCAGCAGCCAAGTAACAGTGAACACTGAAGCTTTCTTT.

As DNA, the CDR3 is TGTGCCACCCAGGGGGCCGGCACCGGGGAGCTGTTTTTT. It is translated as CATQGAGTGELFF. V gene TRBV10-3 combines with J gene TRBJ2-2, with 8 bases aligning to TRBD1. Trimming cost V 10 bases and J 4 bases; bases outside gene matches: 5. Germline V gene sequence: CDR1 ENHRY, CDR2 SYGVKD. The CDR3 has 13 residues.

The chain is built from TRBV9 and TRBJ2-1; the match to TRBD2 covers 11 bases. This CDR3 contains 16 residues. Germline V gene sequence: CDR1 SGDLS, CDR2 YYNGEE. V dropped 2 bases and J dropped 5; count of bases not matched to a gene: 6. The chain's CDR3 is CASSVWSSGGNNEQFF. CDR3 DNA: TGTGCCAGCAGCGTCTGGTCTAGCGGGGGGAACAATGAGCAGTTCTTC.

This clone appeared once. The chain employs TRBV15 and TRBJ1-1; D not resolved. Trimming cost V 0 bases and J 0 bases, with 11 bases left between them. Germline V CDR1 and CDR2: LNHNV, YYDKDF (reference sequence). There are 16 residues in the CDR3. CDR3: CATSRDLGGMNTEAFF. DNA of the CDR3: TGTGCCACCAGCAGAGATCTCGGAGGGATGAACACTGAAGCTTTCTTT.

This clone turned up a few times. The chain joins TRBV18 to TRBJ2-4; 7 nucleotides line up with TRBD1. Germline V gene data show CDR1 as KGHSH and CDR2 as LQKENI. Unmatched junction bases numbered 2, after V lost 2 bases and J lost 7 bases. The CDR3 covers 13 residues. CDR3 DNA: TGTGCCAGCTCACCAGAAGGGGGCAACATTCAGTACTTC. It yields the protein CASSPEGGNIQYF.

J is TRBJ1-5 and V is TRBV2, with TRBD1 matching over 10 bases. CDR1 is SNHLY and CDR2 is FYNNEI in the germline V gene. The CDR3 has 14 amino acids. J gave up 5 bases and V 8 bases, and 6 bases lay outside the gene matches. The CDR3 region is CASSRDRGHQPQHF. The CDR3 nucleotides read TGTGCCAGCTCCCGGGACAGGGGACATCAGCCCCAGCATTTT.

The chain joins TRBV4-2 to TRBJ2-2; 7 nucleotides align to TRBD1. V trimming: 4 bases; J trimming: 1 base; junction bases outside the gene matches: 9. In germline, CDR1 is LGHNA, CDR2 YNFKEQ. CDR3 length: 17 residues. The CDR3 sequence: CASSLEGASRNTGELFF. The CDR3 nucleotides read TGTGCCAGCAGCCTCGAGGGGGCTTCAAGGAACACCGGGGAGCTGTTTTTT.

The chain uses TRBV4-3 and TRBJ1-1, with D possibly matching TRBD1 (5 bases). Germline V lookup: CDR1 LGHNA, CDR2 YSLEER. The CDR3 length is 13 residues. The V gene lost 1 base and the J gene lost 11 bases, with 14 bases spanning the gap. DNA for the CDR3: TGCGCCAGCAGCCAAGCGAGGGACTTAAAGGCTTTCTTT. It translates to CASSQARDLKAFF.

J is TRBJ2-1 and V is TRBV19; 8 bases align to TRBD1. The CDR3 is made up of 15 amino acids. Per germline, CDR1 LNHDA and CDR2 SQIVND (reference sequence). With 4 bases clipped from V and 4 bases from J, the junction kept 6 bases outside the gene matches. CDR3 in amino acids: CASSSGTGEYNEQFF. The DNA of the CDR3 is TGTGCCAGTAGTAGCGGGACAGGAGAATACAATGAGCAGTTCTTC.